This is a list of T cell receptor beta chains from one sample in a study of blood T cell repertoires in COVID-19. Measured with immunoSEQ multiplex PCR; TCRdb has only the in-frame clones, and not every one. The table lists some 300,000 clones, roughly 90% of them singletons. Sequenced material: PBMCs or T cells enriched from blood (not recorded which). The receptors originated from a woman between 25 and 40 years old who had recovered from COVID-19. Both conserved end residues are part of each CDR3. The D gene is left open where the match is weak. Expanded clones are given a class, and other clones once, few, many or no size at all.

D: .
V: TRBV5-8
size: .
J: TRBJ2-1
CDR3: CASSLGVRDDEQFF
DNA: TGTGCCAGCAGCTTGGGAGTCAGGGATGATGAGCAGTTCTTC

D: TRBD2
V: TRBV6-5
size: .
J: TRBJ2-4
CDR3: CASSYGGVKNIQYF
DNA: TGTGCCAGCAGTTATGGGGGGGTCAAAAACATTCAGTACTTC

D: TRBD1
V: TRBV28
size: .
J: TRBJ1-2
CDR3: CASSLVRGSLGYTF
DNA: TGTGCCAGCAGTTTAGTCAGGGGGTCGTTAGGCTACACCTTC

D: TRBD2
V: TRBV11-2
size: .
J: TRBJ2-7
CDR3: CASSLVGRDSYEQYF
DNA: TGTGCCAGCAGCTTAGTGGGGAGGGACTCCTACGAGCAGTACTTC

D: .
V: TRBV12-3/TRBV12-4
size: .
J: TRBJ1-2
CDR3: CASRGGNYGYTF
DNA: TGTGCCAGCCGGGGAGGGAACTATGGCTACACCTTC

D: TRBD2
V: TRBV24-1
size: once
J: TRBJ2-2
CDR3: CATSVSGGPINTGELFF
DNA: TGTGCCACCAGTGTCAGCGGGGGCCCGATAAACACCGGGGAGCTGTTTTTT

D: TRBD2
V: TRBV19
size: .
J: TRBJ2-3
CDR3: CASSTTGRGDTQYF
DNA: TGTGCCAGTAGTACGACCGGGAGGGGGGATACGCAGTATTTT

D: .
V: TRBV2
size: .
J: TRBJ2-7
CDR3: CASSEARTLTYEQYF
DNA: TGTGCCAGCAGTGAAGCCCGGACACTCACCTACGAGCAGTACTTC

D: TRBD1
V: TRBV5-1
size: .
J: TRBJ2-2
CDR3: CASNPRTGNTGELFF
DNA: TGCGCCAGCAACCCCCGGACAGGCAACACCGGGGAGCTGTTTTTT

D: TRBD2
V: TRBV2
size: .
J: TRBJ2-1
CDR3: CASKAGTSLNEQFF
DNA: TGTGCCAGCAAGGCCGGGACTAGCTTAAATGAGCAGTTCTTC

D: TRBD1
V: TRBV18
size: once
J: TRBJ1-1
CDR3: CASSLQRDSYEAFF
DNA: TGTGCCAGCTCACTACAACGGGACAGCTATGAAGCTTTCTTT

D: .
V: TRBV5-6
size: .
J: TRBJ2-1
CDR3: CASSLFFGPIPYNEQFF
DNA: TGTGCCAGCAGCTTGTTCTTTGGCCCGATCCCCTACAATGAGCAGTTCTTC

D: TRBD1
V: TRBV7-2
size: few
J: TRBJ2-7
CDR3: CASSPSAGTGVREQYF
DNA: TGTGCCAGCTCCCCCTCGGCGGGGACAGGGGTTCGGGAGCAGTACTTC

D: .
V: TRBV7-8
size: .
J: TRBJ2-7
CDR3: CASSHIYEQYF
DNA: TGTGCCAGCAGCCACATCTACGAGCAGTACTTC

D: TRBD1
V: TRBV28
size: .
J: TRBJ2-5
CDR3: CASSFTRQGAETQYF
DNA: TGTGCCAGCAGTTTTACCCGACAGGGGGCAGAGACCCAGTACTTC

D: .
V: TRBV5-1
size: .
J: TRBJ2-5
CDR3: CASSLSRGKTQYF
DNA: TGCGCCAGCAGCTTGTCACGGGGGAAGACCCAGTACTTC

D: TRBD1
V: TRBV9
size: .
J: TRBJ2-3
CDR3: CASSVAGQGIGYTQYF
DNA: TGTGCCAGCAGCGTGGCGGGACAGGGGATTGGATATACGCAGTATTTT

D: TRBD2
V: TRBV7-2
size: .
J: TRBJ2-7
CDR3: CASSLEGTSGTYEQYF
DNA: TGTGCCAGCAGCTTAGAAGGGACTAGCGGCACCTACGAGCAGTACTTC

D: TRBD2
V: TRBV28
size: .
J: TRBJ2-5
CDR3: CASRPSGGERTQYF
DNA: TGTGCCAGCAGGCCTAGCGGGGGGGAGAGGACCCAGTACTTC

D: .
V: TRBV28
size: .
J: TRBJ1-4
CDR3: CASSSTPNEKLFF
DNA: TGTGCCAGCAGTTCTACCCCCAATGAAAAACTGTTTTTT

D: .
V: TRBV27
size: .
J: TRBJ1-6
CDR3: CASSLPVRTGFLPNSPLHF
DNA: TGTGCCAGCAGTTTACCCGTTCGTACAGGATTTCTTCCTAATTCACCCCTCCACTTT

D: .
V: TRBV25-1
size: .
J: TRBJ1-1
CDR3: CASSKGYGVNTEAFF
DNA: TGTGCCAGTAGTAAGGGGTACGGCGTGAACACTGAAGCTTTCTTT

D: TRBD1
V: TRBV27
size: few
J: TRBJ1-6
CDR3: CASRTGVASYNSPLHF
DNA: TGTGCCAGCAGGACAGGGGTGGCCTCCTATAATTCACCCCTCCACTTT

D: .
V: TRBV12-3/TRBV12-4
size: .
J: TRBJ1-1
CDR3: CASSLDRVTEAFF
DNA: TGTGCCAGCAGTTTAGACAGGGTAACTGAAGCTTTCTTT

D: TRBD2
V: TRBV30
size: .
J: TRBJ2-1
CDR3: CAWSLAGGRYEQFF
DNA: TGTGCCTGGAGTCTTGCGGGGGGTAGGTATGAGCAGTTCTTC

D: TRBD1
V: TRBV11-2
size: .
J: TRBJ1-2
CDR3: CASSPVGQGAAGPVYGYTF
DNA: TGTGCCAGCAGCCCAGTGGGACAGGGGGCCGCAGGGCCGGTCTATGGCTACACCTTC

D: .
V: TRBV19
size: .
J: TRBJ1-1
CDR3: CASSIAERNTEAFF
DNA: TGTGCCAGTAGTATAGCGGAGCGAAACACTGAAGCTTTCTTT

D: .
V: TRBV7-8
size: .
J: TRBJ1-2
CDR3: CASSLYQDGYTF
DNA: TGTGCCAGCAGCTTATATCAGGATGGCTACACCTTC

D: .
V: TRBV3-1/TRBV3-2
size: .
J: TRBJ2-7
CDR3: CASSQEAGSPQYF
DNA: TGTGCCAGCAGCCAAGAAGCAGGGTCTCCTCAGTACTTC

D: TRBD1
V: TRBV19
size: .
J: TRBJ1-2
CDR3: CASSEQGVGYTF
DNA: TGTGCCAGTAGCGAACAGGGGGTTGGCTACACCTTC

D: .
V: TRBV7-9
size: .
J: TRBJ2-7
CDR3: CASSFVAVPYEQYF
DNA: TGTGCCAGCAGCTTTGTAGCGGTTCCCTACGAGCAGTACTTC

D: .
V: TRBV28
size: .
J: TRBJ1-1
CDR3: CASKGDTEAFF
DNA: TGTGCCAGCAAGGGGGACACTGAAGCTTTCTTT

D: TRBD2
V: TRBV11-2
size: .
J: TRBJ2-1
CDR3: CASSLVAGGWNEQFF
DNA: TGTGCCAGCAGCTTAGTGGCGGGGGGGTGGAATGAGCAGTTCTTC

D: .
V: TRBV28
size: .
J: TRBJ1-5
CDR3: CASSITSGVQPQHF
DNA: TGTGCCAGCAGTATTACTTCAGGTGTCCAGCCCCAGCATTTT

D: TRBD2
V: TRBV7-2
size: .
J: TRBJ2-3
CDR3: CASSLQRGAGADTQYF
DNA: TGTGCCAGCAGCTTACAGCGGGGGGCCGGGGCAGATACGCAGTATTTT

D: .
V: TRBV14
size: .
J: TRBJ1-5
CDR3: CASSPSRDSDKTQYSNQPQHF
DNA: TGTGCCAGCAGCCCCTCCCGAGACAGCGACAAAACCCAATATAGCAATCAGCCCCAGCATTTT

D: .
V: TRBV12-3/TRBV12-4
size: .
J: TRBJ2-5
CDR3: CASSLHSETQYF
DNA: TGTGCCAGCAGTCTCCATAGTGAGACCCAGTACTTC

D: .
V: TRBV7-8
size: .
J: TRBJ2-2
CDR3: CASSSRLENTGELFF
DNA: TGTGCCAGCAGCAGTAGACTGGAGAACACCGGGGAGCTGTTTTTT

D: TRBD2
V: TRBV14
size: .
J: TRBJ2-3
CDR3: CASSLLAGGSTDTQYF
DNA: TGTGCCAGCAGCCTCCTAGCGGGGGGAAGCACAGATACGCAGTATTTT

D: .
V: TRBV2
size: .
J: TRBJ1-6
CDR3: CASSDRVGSPLHF
DNA: TGTGCCAGCAGTGACAGGGTAGGATCACCCCTCCACTTT

D: .
V: TRBV2
size: few
J: TRBJ2-7
CDR3: CASSVENSYEQYF
DNA: TGTGCCAGCAGTGTGGAGAATTCCTACGAGCAGTACTTC

D: .
V: TRBV5-1
size: .
J: TRBJ2-2
CDR3: CASSLGGSLATGELFF
DNA: TGCGCCAGCAGCTTGGGCGGATCACTGGCCACCGGGGAGCTGTTTTTT

D: TRBD1
V: TRBV2
size: .
J: TRBJ2-7
CDR3: CASSPTGEWNEQYF
DNA: TGTGCCAGCAGCCCGACAGGGGAGTGGAACGAGCAGTACTTC

D: .
V: TRBV5-4
size: .
J: TRBJ1-2
CDR3: CASSPLGQLSYGYTF
DNA: TGTGCCAGCAGCCCTCTCGGACAGCTATCCTATGGCTACACCTTC

D: .
V: TRBV14
size: few
J: TRBJ1-4
CDR3: CASSQRSVYNEKLFF
DNA: TGTGCCAGCAGCCAACGATCCGTCTACAATGAAAAACTGTTTTTT

D: TRBD1
V: TRBV6-6
size: .
J: TRBJ1-1
CDR3: CASSYGRQGANTEAFF
DNA: TGTGCCAGCAGTTACGGACGACAGGGGGCAAACACTGAAGCTTTCTTT

D: .
V: TRBV12-5
size: .
J: TRBJ2-7
CDR3: CASGLVVGAQGSSYEQYF
DNA: TGTGCTAGTGGTTTGGTAGTGGGAGCGCAGGGGAGCTCCTACGAGCAGTACTTC

D: TRBD1
V: TRBV5-6
size: .
J: TRBJ2-6
CDR3: CASSVHGTGRSGANVLTF
DNA: TGTGCCAGCAGCGTACACGGGACAGGTCGGTCTGGGGCCAACGTCCTGACTTTC

D: TRBD1
V: TRBV5-5
size: .
J: TRBJ1-6
CDR3: CASSWLTGQWNSPLHF
DNA: TGTGCCAGCAGCTGGTTGACAGGGCAATGGAATTCACCCCTCCACTTT

D: .
V: TRBV2
size: .
J: TRBJ2-7
CDR3: CASHKKTVFYEQYF
DNA: TGTGCCAGCCATAAGAAGACAGTCTTCTACGAGCAGTACTTC

D: .
V: TRBV4-2
size: .
J: TRBJ1-4
CDR3: CASSQGAGTNEKLFF
DNA: TGTGCCAGCAGCCAAGGGGCGGGTACTAATGAAAAACTGTTTTTT

D: .
V: TRBV7-9
size: .
J: TRBJ1-5
CDR3: CASVRGGQDQPQHF
DNA: TGTGCCAGCGTTCGGGGAGGGCAGGATCAGCCCCAGCATTTT

D: TRBD2
V: TRBV5-8
size: .
J: TRBJ2-5
CDR3: CASSLGLAGGTQYF
DNA: TGTGCCAGCAGCTTGGGACTAGCGGGGGGGACCCAGTACTTC

D: TRBD1
V: TRBV5-1
size: .
J: TRBJ2-7
CDR3: CASSLGTVSSYEQYF
DNA: TGCGCCAGCAGCTTAGGGACAGTCAGCTCCTACGAGCAGTACTTC

D: TRBD1
V: TRBV7-9
size: .
J: TRBJ1-4
CDR3: CASSQTGGTNEKLFF
DNA: TGTGCCAGCAGCCAAACAGGGGGAACTAATGAAAAACTGTTTTTT

D: .
V: TRBV5-1
size: .
J: TRBJ2-3
CDR3: CASSLETQGTDTQYF
DNA: TGCGCCAGCAGCTTGGAAACGCAGGGGACAGATACGCAGTATTTT

D: TRBD1
V: TRBV5-6
size: .
J: TRBJ2-7
CDR3: CASSLHTRDRGVHEQYF
DNA: TGTGCCAGCAGCTTGCACACCCGGGACAGGGGTGTCCACGAGCAGTACTTC

D: .
V: TRBV9
size: once
J: TRBJ2-3
CDR3: CASSSQTDTQYF
DNA: TGTGCCAGCAGCTCCCAAACAGATACGCAGTATTTT

D: TRBD1
V: TRBV5-6
size: many
J: TRBJ1-6
CDR3: CASSPDRGSSPLHF
DNA: TGTGCCAGCAGCCCAGACAGGGGCTCTTCACCCCTCCACTTT